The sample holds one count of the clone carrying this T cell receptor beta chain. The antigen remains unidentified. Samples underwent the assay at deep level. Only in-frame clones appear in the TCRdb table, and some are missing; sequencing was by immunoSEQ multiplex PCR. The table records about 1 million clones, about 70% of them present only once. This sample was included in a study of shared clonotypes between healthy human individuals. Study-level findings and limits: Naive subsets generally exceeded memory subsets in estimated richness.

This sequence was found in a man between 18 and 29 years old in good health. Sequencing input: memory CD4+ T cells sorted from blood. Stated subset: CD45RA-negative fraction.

The CDR3 loop reads CASSLPGTANGYTF. The CDR3 bases are TGTGCCAGCAGCTTACCCGGGACGGCCAATGGCTACACCTTC. The genes are TRBV7-9 and TRBJ1-2; D is perhaps TRBD1 (5 bases). The germline gives CDR1 SEHNR, CDR2 FQNEAQ (reference sequence). V lost 2 bases, J lost 6 bases, and 13 bases lay in between. This CDR3 has 14 residues. The variable domain in full, with the rest retrieved from reference TRBV7-9 and TRBJ1-2, is DTGVSQNPRHKITKRGQNVTFRCDPISEHNRLYWYRQTLGQGPEFLTYFQNEAQLEKSRLLSDRFSAERPKGSFSTLEIQRTEQGDSAMYLCASSLPGTANGYTFGSGTRLTVV.